This is a list of T cell receptor beta chains from one sample in a study of patients and donors after allogeneic stem cell transplantation. TCRdb analysed the RT-PCR reads with MiXCR anew, one entry per CDR3 protein. This table has roughly 40,000 distinct CDR3 sequences, roughly 30% appearing once. The source material was blood, either unsorted or a sorted T cell fraction (not recorded which). Receptor source: a human donor who was either an allogeneic HSCT recipient or a stem cell or donor lymphocyte infusion donor (not recorded which). It is not recorded whose cells these are; they may come from a transplant donor. The CDR3 runs from the conserved cysteine through the conserved F or W. Fields, in order: J gene, V gene, D gene, clone size, CDR3 protein, CDR3 DNA. D genes are given only for firm matches. Clone size is not always given. Where it is, it says once, few, many or a class for expanded clones.

TRBJ1-2,TRBV6-6,-,-,CASSKQRFYGYTF,TGTGCCAGCAGTAAACAGAGATTCTATGGCTACACCTTC
TRBJ1-2,TRBV27,-,-,CASSLSRQTPINYGYTF,TGTGCCAGCAGTCTCTCCAGGCAAACCCCGATTAACTATGGCTACACCTTC
TRBJ2-3,TRBV10-3,-,-,CAISESFGRPDTQYF,TGTGCCATCAGTGAGTCATTTGGACGTCCGGATACGCAGTATTTT
TRBJ2-1,TRBV4-2,TRBD2,-,CASSFWTSGVENEQFF,TGTGCCAGCAGCTTCTGGACTAGCGGAGTGGAAAATGAGCAGTTCTTC
TRBJ2-1,TRBV15,TRBD2,-,CATSEREVSYNEQFF,TGTGCCACCAGCGAACGGGAGGTCTCCTACAATGAGCAGTTCTTC
TRBJ1-1,TRBV5-1,TRBD1,-,CASSPGTGGAFF,TGCGCCAGCAGCCCGGGGACAGGGGGAGCTTTCTTT
TRBJ1-3,TRBV28,-,-,CASSSWGTYRSGNTIYF,TGTGCCAGCAGTTCCTGGGGCACATACCGCTCTGGAAACACCATATATTTT
TRBJ2-1,TRBV20-1,-,-,CSARKTRSSYNEQFF,TGCAGTGCTAGAAAAACTCGGAGCTCCTACAATGAGCAGTTCTTC
TRBJ1-1,TRBV28,TRBD1,many,CASSPGNRGRTEAFF,TGTGCCAGCAGCCCCGGCAACAGGGGGCGAACTGAAGCTTTCTTT
TRBJ1-3,TRBV28,-,many,CASSVPGAGNTIYF,TGTGCCAGCAGTGTCCCGGGGGCTGGAAACACCATATATTTT
TRBJ1-5,TRBV18,-,few,CASSPWDNGASNQPQHF,TGTGCCAGCTCACCATGGGACAACGGTGCAAGCAATCAGCCCCAGCATTTT
TRBJ1-1,TRBV12-5,-,many,CASRYTENTEAFF,TGTGCTAGCCGTTATACAGAGAACACTGAAGCTTTCTTT
TRBJ2-3,TRBV28,TRBD2,once,CASSSASAGGRADTQYF,TGTGCCAGCAGCTCCGCTTCAGCGGGAGGGAGGGCAGATACGCAGTATTTT
TRBJ1-3,TRBV27,-,many,CASREHWAGSNSGNTIYF,TGTGCCAGCAGAGAGCACTGGGCAGGTTCGAACTCTGGAAACACCATATATTTT
TRBJ1-1,TRBV5-1,-,few,CASSFRSGVNTEAFF,TGCGCCAGCAGCTTTCGAAGTGGGGTGAACACTGAAGCTTTCTTT
TRBJ1-6,TRBV6-5,-,few,CASSYSQGILHNSPLHF,TGTGCCAGCAGTTACTCACAGGGTATTCTCCATAATTCACCCCTCCACTTT
TRBJ2-1,TRBV7-8,-,-,CASSLVGGEQFF,TGTGCCAGCAGCTTAGTGGGGGGTGAGCAGTTCTTC
TRBJ1-1,TRBV29-1,TRBD1,-,CSVYRGHTEAFF,TGCAGCGTCTACAGGGGGCACACTGAAGCTTTCTTT
TRBJ2-3,TRBV5-6,TRBD2,few,CASSLGLAGTDTQYF,TGTGCCAGCAGCTTGGGACTAGCGGGCACAGATACGCAGTATTTT
TRBJ1-2,TRBV24-1,-,-,CATSDPTSGVRGYTF,TGTGCCACCAGTGACCCAACTTCAGGGGTTAGAGGCTACACCTTC
TRBJ1-5,TRBV28,-,-,CASRKNQSQHF,TGTGCCAGCAGAAAAAATCAGTCCCAGCATTTT
TRBJ1-5,TRBV28,-,-,CASTYQASNQPQHF,TGTGCCAGCACTTACCAAGCTAGCAATCAGCCCCAGCATTTT
TRBJ2-5,TRBV10-3,-,few,CAISDPSRGQETQYF,TGTGCCATCAGTGACCCCTCAAGGGGCCAAGAGACCCAGTACTTC
TRBJ1-5,TRBV28,TRBD1,few,CASSPGTAYQPQHF,TGTGCCAGCAGCCCGGGGACAGCATATCAGCCCCAGCATTTT
TRBJ1-2,TRBV10-3,-,few,CAISEVQGNYGYTF,TGTGCCATCAGTGAGGTCCAGGGGAACTATGGCTACACCTTC
TRBJ1-6,TRBV12-3/TRBV12-4,TRBD1,-,CASGLGGTGGSSPLHF,TGTGCCAGCGGTTTAGGGGGTACAGGGGGCAGTTCACCCCTCCACTTT
TRBJ2-3,TRBV7-2,TRBD2,few,CASSYLPGREGTQYF,TGTGCCAGCAGCTACCTCCCCGGGCGGGAGGGTACGCAGTATTTT
TRBJ1-2,TRBV27,-,few,CASSLSSADGYTF,TGTGCCAGCAGTTTGAGTAGCGCAGACGGCTACACCTTC
TRBJ2-3,TRBV6-5,-,-,CASSHITGRPTDTQYF,TGTGCCAGCAGCCATATTACAGGGAGACCCACAGATACGCAGTATTTT
TRBJ2-7,TRBV4-2,-,few,CASSQGHEQYF,TGTGCCAGCAGCCAAGGGCACGAGCAGTACTTC
TRBJ2-3,TRBV10-1,-,-,CASSESAGEADTQYF,TGCGCCAGCAGTGAGTCAGCCGGGGAGGCAGATACGCAGTATTTT
TRBJ2-7,TRBV29-1,-,few,CSVTPGAIYEQYF,TGCAGCGTTACCCCGGGAGCGATTTACGAGCAGTACTTC
TRBJ2-1,TRBV5-1,TRBD2,-,CASSFLAGGLYNEQFF,TGCGCCAGCAGCTTCTTAGCGGGAGGCCTCTACAATGAGCAGTTCTTC
TRBJ2-7,TRBV29-1,-,-,CSAGGASYEQYF,TGCAGCGCCGGAGGGGCAAGCTACGAGCAGTACTTC
TRBJ2-3,TRBV28,-,few,CASVGFDTDTQYF,TGTGCCAGCGTGGGGTTCGACACAGATACGCAGTATTTT
TRBJ2-1,TRBV20-1,-,-,CSAGARFF,TGCAGTGCGGGAGCAAGGTTCTTC
TRBJ1-1,TRBV20-1,-,many,CSARGQWVTEAFF,TGCAGTGCTAGAGGTCAGTGGGTCACTGAAGCTTTCTTT
TRBJ2-1,TRBV4-2,TRBD2,-,CASSQDSGAGVRNEQFF,TGTGCCAGCAGCCAAGACTCCGGAGCGGGAGTACGAAATGAGCAGTTCTTC
TRBJ2-5,TRBV7-7,-,few,CASSFTYRVQETQYF,TGTGCTAGCAGCTTTACCTACAGAGTCCAAGAGACCCAGTACTTC
TRBJ2-1,TRBV6-5,-,few,CASSYSGGPGEQFF,TGTGCCAGCAGTTACTCCGGAGGGCCGGGTGAGCAGTTCTTC
TRBJ2-2,TRBV20-1,-,-,CSARTTANTGELFF,TGCAGTGCAAGGACTACCGCGAACACCGGGGAGCTGTTTTTT
TRBJ2-3,TRBV4-2,-,-,CASSRDKSTDTQYF,TGTGCCAGCAGCCGGGACAAGAGCACAGATACGCAGTATTTT
TRBJ1-4,TRBV27,-,-,CASSLTPIFATNEKLFF,TGTGCCAGCAGTTTAACCCCTATTTTCGCAACTAATGAAAAACTGTTTTTT
TRBJ1-5,TRBV6-6,-,many,CASSSDRLRNQPQHF,TGTGCCAGCAGTTCCGACAGGTTGCGCAATCAGCCCCAGCATTTT
TRBJ2-1,TRBV6-5,-,many,CASSYFGSLANEQFF,TGTGCCAGCAGTTACTTCGGGTCCCTGGCAAATGAGCAGTTCTTC
TRBJ1-1,TRBV15,-,-,CATSSRTAQNTEAFF,TGTGCCACCAGCAGCAGGACAGCCCAGAACACTGAAGCTTTCTTT
TRBJ2-1,TRBV20-1,TRBD2,few,CSARGLLAGVPSSYNEQFF,TGCAGTGCTAGAGGGTTACTAGCGGGAGTTCCGAGCTCCTACAATGAGCAGTTCTTC
TRBJ2-2,TRBV29-1,-,-,CSVGPGPTTGELFF,TGCAGCGTGGGACCGGGACCCACTACCGGGGAGCTGTTTTTT
TRBJ2-7,TRBV18,TRBD2,-,CASSPTSGNTEQYF,TGTGCCAGCTCACCGACTAGCGGGAATACTGAGCAGTACTTC
TRBJ1-5,TRBV5-5,TRBD1,-,CASSSGTGAFKLSNQPQHF,TGTGCCAGCAGCTCAGGGACAGGGGCGTTTAAACTCAGCAATCAGCCCCAGCATTTT
TRBJ1-1,TRBV5-1,-,-,CASSLVGLSQAFF,TGCGCCAGCAGCTTGGTCGGATTAAGCCAGGCTTTCTTT
TRBJ1-1,TRBV4-3,-,-,CASSQGQLNAEAFF,TGCGCCAGCAGCCAAGGACAGCTCAACGCTGAAGCTTTCTTT
TRBJ2-1,TRBV4-1,TRBD2,-,CASSHPGESGSFDEQFF,TGCGCCAGCAGCCACCCCGGTGAAAGCGGGAGTTTCGATGAGCAGTTCTTC
TRBJ1-2,TRBV4-2,-,many,CASSQAAGQLNYGYTF,TGTGCCAGCAGCCAAGCTGCAGGACAGCTCAACTATGGCTACACCTTC
TRBJ2-1,TRBV6-4,TRBD2,-,CASTCGRIYNEQFF,TGTGCCAGCACCTGCGGGAGGATATACAATGAGCAGTTCTTC
TRBJ2-2,TRBV9,-,-,CASSVDGGRELFF,TGTGCCAGCAGCGTAGACGGGGGCCGGGAGCTGTTTTTT
TRBJ1-1,TRBV20-1,TRBD1,many,CSATTGQGTTNEAFF,TGCAGTGCCACCACCGGACAGGGGACAACAAATGAAGCTTTCTTT
TRBJ2-7,TRBV12-3/TRBV12-4,-,-,CATPPRRFSYEQYF,TGTGCCACCCCACCCCGCAGATTCTCCTACGAGCAGTACTTC